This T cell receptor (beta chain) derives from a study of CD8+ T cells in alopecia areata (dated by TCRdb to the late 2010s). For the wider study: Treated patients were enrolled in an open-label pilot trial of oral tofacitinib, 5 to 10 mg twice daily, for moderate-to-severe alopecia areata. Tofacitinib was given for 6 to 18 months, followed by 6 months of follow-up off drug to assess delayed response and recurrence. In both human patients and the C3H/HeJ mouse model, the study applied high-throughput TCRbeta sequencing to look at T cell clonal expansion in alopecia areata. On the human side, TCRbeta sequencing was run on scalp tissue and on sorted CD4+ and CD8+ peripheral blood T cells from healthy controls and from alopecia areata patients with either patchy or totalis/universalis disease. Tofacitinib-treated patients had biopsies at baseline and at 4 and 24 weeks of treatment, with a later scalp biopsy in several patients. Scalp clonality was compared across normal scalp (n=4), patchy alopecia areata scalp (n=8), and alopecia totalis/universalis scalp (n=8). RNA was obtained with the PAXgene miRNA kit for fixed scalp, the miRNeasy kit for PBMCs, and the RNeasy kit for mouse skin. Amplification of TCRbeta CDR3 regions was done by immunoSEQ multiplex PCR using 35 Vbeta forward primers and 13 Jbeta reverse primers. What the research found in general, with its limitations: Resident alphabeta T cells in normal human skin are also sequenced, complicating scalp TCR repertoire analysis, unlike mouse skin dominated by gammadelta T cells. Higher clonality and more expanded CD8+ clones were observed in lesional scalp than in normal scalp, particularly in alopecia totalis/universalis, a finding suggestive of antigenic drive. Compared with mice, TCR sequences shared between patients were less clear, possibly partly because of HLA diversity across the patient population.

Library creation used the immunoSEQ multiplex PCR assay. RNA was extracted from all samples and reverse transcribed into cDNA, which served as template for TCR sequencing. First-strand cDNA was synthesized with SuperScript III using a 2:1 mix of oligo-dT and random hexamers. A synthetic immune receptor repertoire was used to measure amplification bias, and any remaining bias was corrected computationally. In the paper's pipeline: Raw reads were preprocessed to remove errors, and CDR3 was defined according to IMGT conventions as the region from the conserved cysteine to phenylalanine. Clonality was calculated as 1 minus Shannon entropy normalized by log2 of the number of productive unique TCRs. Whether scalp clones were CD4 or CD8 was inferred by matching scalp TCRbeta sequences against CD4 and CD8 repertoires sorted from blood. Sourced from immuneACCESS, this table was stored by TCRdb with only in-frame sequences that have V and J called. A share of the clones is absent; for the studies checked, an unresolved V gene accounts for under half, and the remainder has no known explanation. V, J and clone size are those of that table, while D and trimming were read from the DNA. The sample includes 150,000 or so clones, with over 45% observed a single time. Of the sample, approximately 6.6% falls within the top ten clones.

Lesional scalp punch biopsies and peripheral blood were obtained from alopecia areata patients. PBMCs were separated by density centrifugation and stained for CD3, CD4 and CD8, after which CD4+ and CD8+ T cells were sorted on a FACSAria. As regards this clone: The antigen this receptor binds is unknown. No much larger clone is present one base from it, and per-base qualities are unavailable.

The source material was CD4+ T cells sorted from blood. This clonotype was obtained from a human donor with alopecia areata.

The sequenced DNA is TGTGCCAGCTCAGATCGGACGGTGACCTCTGGAAACACCATATATTTT. This gives the protein CASSDRTVTSGNTIYF. Recombination joined TRBV18 with TRBJ1-3; the D gene assignment is ambiguous. Looking up the germline V gene yields CDR1 KGHSH and CDR2 LQKENI. V and J lose 5 bases and 0 bases, and a span of 14 bases separates them. The CDR3 runs 16 residues from the cysteine to the phenylalanine. Only the CDR3 DNA stays, 48 bases, in frame from base 1.